The source of this T cell receptor beta chain is a study of cytomegalovirus exposure and HLA in healthy donors. The PCR employed 60 Vbeta primers together with 13 Jbeta primers. The table came from immunoSEQ multiplex PCR; TCRdb's copy has only in-frame clones and leaves some out. The data contain about 80,000 clones, 65% to 80% of them seen just once; the ten biggest clones take up roughly 2.5%. Study-level results: A prior analysis recorded that most TCR beta V segments were productive about 87% or about 30% of the time.

The CDR3 spans 16 residues. Germline values: CDR1 MGHRA, CDR2 YSYEKL. Between the trimmed V and J ends, which lost 4 bases and 9 bases, there was a span of 22 bases. As to this clone: Its specificity is not known.

The receptor was derived from a man aged 25-40 years in good health and CMV-seronegative. Sequencing was carried out using PBMCs. This rearrangement joins TRBV4-1 to TRBJ2-1; the D gene is possibly TRBD2 (7 bases). CDR3 nucleotide sequence: TGCGCCAGCAGCCTAGACGGGAGCACAGGGAGGGGTGAGCAGTTCTTC. Protein sequence: CASSLDGSTGRGEQFF.